The T cell receptor (beta chain) under discussion was sequenced for a study of cytomegalovirus exposure and HLA in healthy donors. Some clones are missing from TCRdb's copy, which holds only in-frame ones; the method was immunoSEQ multiplex PCR. The sample holds about 310,000 clones; around 90% are singletons and the top ten take roughly 0.88%. The donors belonged to the roughly 130-subject validation cohort, separate from the roughly 700-subject first cohort. As to this clone: What it recognizes is unknown.

V lost 2 bases to trimming and J lost 0 bases, with 16 bases between them. This CDR3 has 17 residues. Germline-derived CDR1 and CDR2 are SNHLY and FYNNEI. General observations from the study: According to a subsequent analysis, TCR clusters from the first cohort were inclined to appear together in the 120 validation repertoires. There were a few CMV-associated chains whose specificity for CMV antigens was confirmed in vitro.

The source of this sequence is a man aged 25-45 years in good health and CMV-seronegative. V and J are TRBV2 and TRBJ1-1, with D possibly TRBD1 on 5 matching bases. Input material: PBMCs. CDR3: CASSESRGGSLNTEAFF. The CDR3 DNA follows: TGTGCCAGCAGTGAATCTCGGGGGGGGTCCTTGAACACTGAAGCTTTCTTT.